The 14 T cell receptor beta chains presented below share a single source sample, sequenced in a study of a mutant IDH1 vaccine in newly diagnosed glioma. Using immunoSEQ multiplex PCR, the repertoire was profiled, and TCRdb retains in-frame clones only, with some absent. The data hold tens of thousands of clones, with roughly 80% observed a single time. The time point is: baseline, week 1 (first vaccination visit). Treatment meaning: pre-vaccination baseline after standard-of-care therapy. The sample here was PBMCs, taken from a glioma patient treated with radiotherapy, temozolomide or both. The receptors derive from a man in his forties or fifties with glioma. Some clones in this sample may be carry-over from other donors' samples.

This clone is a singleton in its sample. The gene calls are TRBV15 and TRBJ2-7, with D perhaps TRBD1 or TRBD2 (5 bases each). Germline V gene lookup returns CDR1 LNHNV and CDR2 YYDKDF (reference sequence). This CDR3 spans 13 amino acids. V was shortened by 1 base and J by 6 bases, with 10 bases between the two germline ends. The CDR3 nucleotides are TGTGCCACCAGCAGAGGTCGGGGCGGCGAGCAGTACTTC. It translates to CATSRGRGGEQYF.

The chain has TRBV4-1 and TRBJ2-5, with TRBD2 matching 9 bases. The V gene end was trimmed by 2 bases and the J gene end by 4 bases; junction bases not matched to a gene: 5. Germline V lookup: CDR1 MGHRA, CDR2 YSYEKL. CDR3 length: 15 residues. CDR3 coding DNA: TGCGCCAGCAGCCAAAGTAGCGGGGGTAGAGAGACCCAGTACTTC. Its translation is CASSQSSGGRETQYF.

The CDR3 DNA reads as TGTGCCAGCAGTGAAGACTGGGCAGGGGGCTCCTACGAGCAGTACTTC. It is translated as CASSEDWAGGSYEQYF. The chain is built from TRBV6-1 and TRBJ2-7; TRBD1 matches 7 bases. J gave up 0 bases and V 1 base, and 6 bases lay outside the gene matches. Germline CDR1 and CDR2: MNHNS and SASEGT. The CDR3 sequence is 16 residues long.

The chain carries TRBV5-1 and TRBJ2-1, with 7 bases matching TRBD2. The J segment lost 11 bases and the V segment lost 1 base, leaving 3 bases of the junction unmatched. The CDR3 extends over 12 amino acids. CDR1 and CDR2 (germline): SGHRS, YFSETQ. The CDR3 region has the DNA TGCGCCAGCAGCTTGAGAGCGGGGAAGCAGTTCTTC. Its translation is CASSLRAGKQFF.

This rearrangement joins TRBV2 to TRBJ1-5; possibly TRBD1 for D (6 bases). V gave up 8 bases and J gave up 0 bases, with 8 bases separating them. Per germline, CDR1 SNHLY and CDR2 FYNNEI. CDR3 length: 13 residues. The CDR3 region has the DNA TGTGCCAGCCGACAGGATAGCAATCAGCCCCAGCATTTT. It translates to CASRQDSNQPQHF.

In nucleotides, the CDR3 is TGCGCCAGCAGTGTAGGGGGGTCTGCCTACGAGCAGTACTTC. This encodes CASSVGGSAYEQYF. This rearrangement joins TRBV5-1 to TRBJ2-7; D is possibly TRBD1 or TRBD2 (6 bases each). V lost 5 bases and J 2 bases, leaving 14 bases between the germline ends. CDR3 length: 14 residues. CDR1 and CDR2 (germline): SGHRS, YFSETQ.

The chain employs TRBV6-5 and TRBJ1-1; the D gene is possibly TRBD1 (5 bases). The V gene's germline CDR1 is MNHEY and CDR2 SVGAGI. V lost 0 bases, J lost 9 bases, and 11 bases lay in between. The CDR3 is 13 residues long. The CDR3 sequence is CASSYSKGLKAFF. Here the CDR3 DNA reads TGTGCCAGCAGTTACTCGAAGGGGCTGAAAGCTTTCTTT.

This CDR3 reads CASSDGQPHSGNTIYF. The CDR3, as DNA: TGTGCCAGCAGCGACGGACAGCCCCACTCTGGAAACACCATATATTTT. The gene calls are TRBV7-9 and TRBJ1-3; D may be TRBD1 (6 bases). Germline lookup yields CDR1 SEHNR and CDR2 FQNEAQ (reference sequence). CDR3 size: 16 residues. Trimming left V 5 bases short and J 0 bases short, with 14 bases between.

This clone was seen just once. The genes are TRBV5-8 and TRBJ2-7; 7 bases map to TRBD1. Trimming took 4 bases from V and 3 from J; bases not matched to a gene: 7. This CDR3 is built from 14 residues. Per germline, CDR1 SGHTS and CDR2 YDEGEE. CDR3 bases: TGTGCCAGCAGCCAAGTGGGGACAGACTACGAGCAGTACTTC. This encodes CASSQVGTDYEQYF. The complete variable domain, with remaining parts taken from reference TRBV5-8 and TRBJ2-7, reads EAGVTQSPTHLIKTRGQQATLRCSPISGHTSVYWYQQALGLGLQFLLWYDEGEERNRGNFPPRFSGRQFPNYSSELNVNALELEDSALYLCASSQVGTDYEQYFGPGTRLTVT.

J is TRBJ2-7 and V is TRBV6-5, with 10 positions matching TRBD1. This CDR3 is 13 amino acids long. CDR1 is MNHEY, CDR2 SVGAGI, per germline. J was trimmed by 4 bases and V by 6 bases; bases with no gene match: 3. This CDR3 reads CASRRDRGYEQYF. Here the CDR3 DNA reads TGTGCCAGCAGACGGGACAGGGGATACGAGCAGTACTTC.

CDR3 nucleotide sequence: TGCAGCGGAGCGGGGTTCCAAGAGACCCAGTACTTC. It translates to CSGAGFQETQYF. The chain couples TRBV29-1 to TRBJ2-5, with 7 bases that match TRBD2. The CDR3 consists of 12 residues. The trim removed 7 bases at V and 1 base at J, leaving 3 bases unmatched. The germline V gene has CDR1 SQVTM and CDR2 ANQGSEA. Combining the CDR3 with reference TRBV29-1 and TRBJ2-5 gives the whole variable domain SAVISQKPSRDICQRGTSLTIQCQVDSQVTMMFWYRQQPGQSLTLIATANQGSEATYESGFVIDKFPISRPNLTFSTLTVSNMSPEDSSIYLCSGAGFQETQYFGPGTRLLVL.

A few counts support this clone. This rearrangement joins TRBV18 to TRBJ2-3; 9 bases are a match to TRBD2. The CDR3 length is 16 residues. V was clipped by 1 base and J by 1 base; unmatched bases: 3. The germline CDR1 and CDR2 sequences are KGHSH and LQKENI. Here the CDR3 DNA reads TGTGCCAGCTCACCACTGGAGCGGGGGGGCACAGATACGCAGTATTTT. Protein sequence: CASSPLERGGTDTQYF.

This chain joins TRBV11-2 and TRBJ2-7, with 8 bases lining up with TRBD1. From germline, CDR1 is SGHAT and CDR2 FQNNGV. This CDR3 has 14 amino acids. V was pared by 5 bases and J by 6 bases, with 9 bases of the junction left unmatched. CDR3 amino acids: CASSPPAGGGEQYF. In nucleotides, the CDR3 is TGTGCCAGCAGCCCACCGGCAGGGGGCGGCGAGCAGTACTTC.

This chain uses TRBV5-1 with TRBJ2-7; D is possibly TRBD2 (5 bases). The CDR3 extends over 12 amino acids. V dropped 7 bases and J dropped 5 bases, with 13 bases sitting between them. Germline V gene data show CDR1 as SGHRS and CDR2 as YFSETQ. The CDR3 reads CASFEAGDEQYF. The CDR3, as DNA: TGCGCCAGCTTCGAGGCCGGGGACGAGCAGTACTTC.